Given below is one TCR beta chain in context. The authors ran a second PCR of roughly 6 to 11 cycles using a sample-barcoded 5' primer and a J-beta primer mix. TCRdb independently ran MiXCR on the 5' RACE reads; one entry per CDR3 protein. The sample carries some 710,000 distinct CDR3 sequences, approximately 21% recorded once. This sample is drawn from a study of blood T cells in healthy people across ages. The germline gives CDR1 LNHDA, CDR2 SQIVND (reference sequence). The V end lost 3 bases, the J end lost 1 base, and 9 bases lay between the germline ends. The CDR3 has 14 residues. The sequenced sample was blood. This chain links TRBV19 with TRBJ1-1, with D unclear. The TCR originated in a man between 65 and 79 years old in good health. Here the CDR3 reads CASSIRRPNTEAFF. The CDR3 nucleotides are TGTGCCAGTAGTATTCGGCGACCGAACACTGAAGCTTTCTTT. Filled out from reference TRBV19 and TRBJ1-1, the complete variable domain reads DGGITQSPKYLFRKEGQNVTLSCEQNLNHDAMYWYRQDPGQGLRLIYYSQIVNDFQKGDIAEGYSVSREKKESFPLTVTSAQKNPTAFYLCASSIRRPNTEAFFGQGTRLTVV.